What follows describes a single T cell receptor (beta chain). Its cognate antigen is unknown. The data stem from a study of T cells in Graves' hyperthyroidism and ophthalmopathy. Study context: Sampling of peripheral blood happened at initial diagnosis, prior to any treatment. Regarding the study as a whole: Ophthalmopathy was distinguished from stable hyperthyroidism by 13 V-J signatures. Most clonotypes expanded in thyroid above 0.001 were likewise present in blood.

TCR beta CDR3 regions were amplified from RNA transcripts. The primer set for the first-round RT-PCR of the TCR CDR3 was HTBI. TCRdb recomputed calls from the multiplex PCR reads with MiXCR, one row per CDR3 protein. The table lists more than 500,000 distinct CDR3 sequences, about 16% of them singletons, with approximately 32% in the top ten. Uncontrolled infection, other autoimmune disease, pregnancy or lactation led to exclusion. This CDR3 contains 15 residues. The V gene lost 0 bases and the J gene lost 8 bases, with 14 bases spanning the gap. Germline V gives CDR1 MNHEY, CDR2 SVGEGT. This TCR was sampled from a young woman with Graves' ophthalmopathy. The chain carries TRBV6-2 or TRBV6-3 and TRBJ2-1; possibly TRBD2 for D (6 bases). Sequenced sample: blood. The CDR3 DNA is TGTGCCAGCAGTTACTCGACGGGAGTAATTTATGAGCAGTTCTTC. It codes for CASSYSTGVIYEQFF.